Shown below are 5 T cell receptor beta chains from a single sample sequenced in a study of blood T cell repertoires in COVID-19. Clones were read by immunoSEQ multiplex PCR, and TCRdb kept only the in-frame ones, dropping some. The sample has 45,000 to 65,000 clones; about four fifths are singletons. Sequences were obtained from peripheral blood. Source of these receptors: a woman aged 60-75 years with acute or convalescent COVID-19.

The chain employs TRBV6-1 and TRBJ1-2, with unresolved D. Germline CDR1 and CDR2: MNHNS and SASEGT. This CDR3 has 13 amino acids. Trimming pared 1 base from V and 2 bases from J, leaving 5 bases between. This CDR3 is CASSEGANYGYTF. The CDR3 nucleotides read TGTGCCAGCAGTGAAGGCGCGAACTATGGCTACACCTTC.

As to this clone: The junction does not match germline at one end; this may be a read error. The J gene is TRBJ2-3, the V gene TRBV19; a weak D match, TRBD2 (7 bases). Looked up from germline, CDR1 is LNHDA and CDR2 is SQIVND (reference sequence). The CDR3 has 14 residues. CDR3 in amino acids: CASWGGRDTNTQYF. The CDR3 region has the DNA TGTGCCAGCTGGGGAGGGAGGGACACAAATACGCAGTATTTT. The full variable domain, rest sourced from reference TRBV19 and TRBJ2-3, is DGGITQSPKYLFRKEGQNVTLSCEQNLNHDAMYWYRQDPGQGLRLIYYSQIVNDFQKGDIAEGYSVSREKKESFPLTVTSAQKNPTAFYLCASWGGRDTNTQYFGPGTRLTVL.

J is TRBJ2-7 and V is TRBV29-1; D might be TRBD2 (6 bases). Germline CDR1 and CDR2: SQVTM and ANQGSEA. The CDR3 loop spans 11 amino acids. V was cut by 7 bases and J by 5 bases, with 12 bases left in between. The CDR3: CSGGELDEQYF. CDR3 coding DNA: TGCAGCGGGGGGGAGCTCGACGAGCAGTACTTC.

For the CDR3, the DNA is TGTGCCACCAGTTCCCCGGGACTAGCAGGCACCGGGGAGCTGTTTTTT. It is translated as CATSSPGLAGTGELFF. This chain connects TRBV24-1 to TRBJ2-2, with 9 positions matching TRBD2. V lost 6 bases to trimming and J lost 4 bases; unmatched junction nucleotides: 8. The CDR3 length is 16 residues. The V gene's germline CDR1 is KGHDR and CDR2 SFDVKD.

DNA for the CDR3: TGCGCCAGCAGCTCCTCTCAGGGCCGCGGTGGCTACACCTTC. Residues: CASSSSQGRGGYTF. The rearrangement links TRBV5-1 to TRBJ1-2, with D maybe TRBD1 (5 bases). Between the trimmed V and J ends, which lost 3 bases and 7 bases, there was a span of 16 bases. The CDR3 length is 14 residues. Germline assignment: CDR1 SGHRS and CDR2 YFSETQ.